The sequence of this TCR beta chain was determined in a study of CD8 T cells in Susac syndrome. Germline V lookup: CDR1 LGHNA, CDR2 YSLEER. The CDR3 runs to 18 residues. Germline trimming cut 3 bases from V and 6 bases from J; bases unmatched to any gene: 15. While CD8+ and CD4+ T cells were isolated negatively, TEMRA cells were enriched by FACS. Random hexamers served to reverse transcribe roughly 0.45 to 1 ug RNA. TCRdb reanalysed the immunoSEQ multiplex PCR reads using MiXCR and keeps one entry per CDR3 protein. The sample contains about 80,000 distinct CDR3 sequences, around 94% of which appear only once.

The sequenced sample consisted of CD8+ T cells from PBMCs. The chain combines TRBV4-3 with TRBJ2-2, with 8 bases aligning to TRBD1. The clonotype comes from a human donor with Susac syndrome. CDR3 nucleotides: TGCGCCAGCAGCCAGGCCTCCTCAGGGGGCGCCGGGGCCGGGGAGCTGTTTTTT. Translation: CASSQASSGGAGAGELFF.